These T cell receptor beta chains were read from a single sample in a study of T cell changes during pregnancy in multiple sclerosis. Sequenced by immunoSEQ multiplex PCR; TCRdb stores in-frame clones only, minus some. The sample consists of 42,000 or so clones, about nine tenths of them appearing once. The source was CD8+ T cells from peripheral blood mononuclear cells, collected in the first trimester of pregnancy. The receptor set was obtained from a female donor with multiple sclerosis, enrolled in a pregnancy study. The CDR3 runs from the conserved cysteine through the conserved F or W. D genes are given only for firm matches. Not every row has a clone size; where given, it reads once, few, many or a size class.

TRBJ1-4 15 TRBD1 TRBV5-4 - TGTGCCAGCAGCGGGGGGACAGGGTCCGGCGAAAAACTGTTTTTT CASSGGTGSGEKLFF
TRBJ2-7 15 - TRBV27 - TGTGCCAGCAGTCAACTGCCGAGGGTAGCCTACGAGCAGTACTTC CASSQLPRVAYEQYF
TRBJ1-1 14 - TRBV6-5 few TGTGCCAGCAGTTCGACAGAGATGAACACTGAAGCTTTCTTT CASSSTEMNTEAFF
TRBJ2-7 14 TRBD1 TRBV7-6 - TGTGCCAGCAGCCGATCGGGACAGACTTACGAGCAGTACTTC CASSRSGQTYEQYF
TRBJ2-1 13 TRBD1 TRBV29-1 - TGCAGCGTTGAGGACAGGGAATACAATGAGCAGTTCTTC CSVEDREYNEQFF
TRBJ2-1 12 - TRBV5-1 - TGCGCCAGCAGCTTGGACCTCGGGGAGCAGTTCTTC CASSLDLGEQFF
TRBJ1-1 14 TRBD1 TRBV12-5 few TGTGCTAGTGGGCAGACAGGGGGAAGGACTGAAGCTTTCTTT CASGQTGGRTEAFF
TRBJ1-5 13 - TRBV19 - TGTGCCAGTAGTTTCGAGGTCCGGGAGCCCCAGCATTTT CASSFEVREPQHF
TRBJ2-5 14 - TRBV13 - TGTGCCAGCAGCTTAGCGGTGGGAGCGGAGACCCAGTACTTC CASSLAVGAETQYF
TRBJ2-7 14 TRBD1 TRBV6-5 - TGTGCCAGCAGCTTGACAGGGGACCCCTACGAGCAGTACTTC CASSLTGDPYEQYF
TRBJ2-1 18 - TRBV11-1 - TGTGCCAGCAGCTTAAGATCCTCCGGGGGATCCTACTACAATGAGCAGTTCTTC CASSLRSSGGSYYNEQFF
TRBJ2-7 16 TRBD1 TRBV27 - TGTGCCAGCAGTTTAACCGGGACAGGGTTCCCCTACGAGCAGTACTTC CASSLTGTGFPYEQYF
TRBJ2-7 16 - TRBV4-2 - TGTGCCAGCAGCCAAGATGTGGGCAGGCCCTCCTACGAGCAGTACTTC CASSQDVGRPSYEQYF
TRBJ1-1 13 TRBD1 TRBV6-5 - TGTGCCAGCAGTACAGACAGGGTCACTGAAGCTTTCTTT CASSTDRVTEAFF
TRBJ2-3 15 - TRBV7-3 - TGTGCCAGCAGTCCGACGGGGTCTTGGACAGATACGCAGTATTTT CASSPTGSWTDTQYF
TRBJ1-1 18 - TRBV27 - TGTGCCAGCAGTTGGTCGGACTCTTGGGGGGGTACGAACACTGAAGCTTTCTTT CASSWSDSWGGTNTEAFF
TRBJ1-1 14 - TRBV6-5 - TGTGCCAGCAGTTACACACCGGGGAAGGCTGAAGCTTTCTTT CASSYTPGKAEAFF
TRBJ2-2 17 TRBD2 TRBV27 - TGTGCCAGCAGTTTACTAGCGGGAGGGCCGGGGACCGGGGAGCTGTTTTTT CASSLLAGGPGTGELFF
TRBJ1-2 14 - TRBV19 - TGTGCCAGTAGGATCCAGGGGCTTAACTATGGCTACACCTTC CASRIQGLNYGYTF
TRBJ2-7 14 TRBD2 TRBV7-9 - TGTGCCAGCAGCTTAGTGACTAGCGATCACGAGCAGTACTTC CASSLVTSDHEQYF
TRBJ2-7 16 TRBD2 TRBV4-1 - TGCGCCAGCAGCCAGGGAAGCGGGGCGAACTCCTACGAGCAGTACTTC CASSQGSGANSYEQYF
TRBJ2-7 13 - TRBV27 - TGTGCCAGCAGTTTCGGGGGGCCGGGGGAGCAGTACTTC CASSFGGPGEQYF
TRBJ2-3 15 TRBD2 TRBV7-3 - TGTGCCAGCAGCTTAACCCTAGCGGGGGGTGATACGCAGTATTTT CASSLTLAGGDTQYF
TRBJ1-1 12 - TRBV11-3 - TGTGCCAGCAGCGGGGGGGCCTCTGAAGCTTTCTTT CASSGGASEAFF
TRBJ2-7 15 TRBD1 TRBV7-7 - TGTGCCAGCAGCTTTATCCGGGACAGGATTTACGAGCAGTACTTC CASSFIRDRIYEQYF
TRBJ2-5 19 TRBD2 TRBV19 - TGTGCCAGTAGTCCGACCCCAACTAGCGGGGGGGTCCCGGGGGAGACCCAGTACTTC CASSPTPTSGGVPGETQYF
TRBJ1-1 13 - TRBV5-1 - TGCGCCAGCAGCTCACAGGGGAACACTGAAGCTTTCTTT CASSSQGNTEAFF
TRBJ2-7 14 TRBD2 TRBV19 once TGTGCCAGTAGTACTTCCCCGGGACTAGACGAGCAGTACTTC CASSTSPGLDEQYF
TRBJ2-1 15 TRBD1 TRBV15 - TGTGCCACCAGCAACCGGACAGGGGGATACAATGAGCAGTTCTTC CATSNRTGGYNEQFF
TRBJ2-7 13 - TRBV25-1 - TGTGCCAGCAGTGAAGGAGGGTCCTACGAGCAGTACTTC CASSEGGSYEQYF
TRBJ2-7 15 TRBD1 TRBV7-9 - TGTGCCAGCAGTCGGACAGGGGGCATCCTACTTGAGCAGTACTTC CASSRTGGILLEQYF
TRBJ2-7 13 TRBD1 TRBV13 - TGTGCCAGCTCACAGGGGGCTTCCTACGAGCAGTACTTC CASSQGASYEQYF
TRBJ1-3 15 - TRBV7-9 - TGTGCCAGCAGCCAACAGAGCCTCTCTGGAAACACCATATATTTT CASSQQSLSGNTIYF
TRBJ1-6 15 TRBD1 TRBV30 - TGTGCCTGGAGTGTACGCGACAGGGCTAATTCACCCCTCCACTTT CAWSVRDRANSPLHF
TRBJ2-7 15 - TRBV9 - TGTGCCAGCAGCGTAGGTGACTACACCAACGGGGAGCAGTACTTC CASSVGDYTNGEQYF
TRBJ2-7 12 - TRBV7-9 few TGTGCCAGCAGCCCCCTGATGGGCCAGCAGTACTTC CASSPLMGQQYF
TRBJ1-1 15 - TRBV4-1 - TGCGCCAGCAGCCAAGAGGCGGATCTGAGGACTGAAGCTTTCTTT CASSQEADLRTEAFF
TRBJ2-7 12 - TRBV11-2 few TGTGCCAGCAGCTTAGGGGGGCCCGAGCAGTACTTC CASSLGGPEQYF
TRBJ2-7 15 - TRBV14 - TGTGCCAGCAGCCAAGATCGCGGCGTCGGCGGGGAGCAGTACTTC CASSQDRGVGGEQYF
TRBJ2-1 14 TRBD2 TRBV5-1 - TGCGCCAGCAACGGGCTAGCGGGGTTCAATGAGCAGTTCTTC CASNGLAGFNEQFF
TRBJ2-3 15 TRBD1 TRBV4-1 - TGCGCCAGCAGCCCGCAGGGACAGGTCACAGATACGCAGTATTTT CASSPQGQVTDTQYF
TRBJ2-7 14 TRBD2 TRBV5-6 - TGTGCCAGCAGCCTAGCGGGGTCGTCGTACGAGCAGTACTTC CASSLAGSSYEQYF
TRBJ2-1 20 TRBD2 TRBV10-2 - TGCGCCAGCAGACTTCGCGGGAGGGAGCACAACCAGAACTCCTACAATGAGCAGTTCTTC CASRLRGREHNQNSYNEQFF
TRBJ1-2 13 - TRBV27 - TGTGCCAGCAGTTTAGACAGTGGGAATGGCTACACCTTC CASSLDSGNGYTF
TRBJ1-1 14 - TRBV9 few TGTGCCAGCAGCGTGTCCGGGAACCCCTCTGAAGCTTTCTTT CASSVSGNPSEAFF
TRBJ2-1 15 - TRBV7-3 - TGTGCCAGCAGCTTAGTGGGGGGCTCCTACAATGAGCAGTTCTTC CASSLVGGSYNEQFF
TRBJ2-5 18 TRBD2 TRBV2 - TGTGCCAGCAGTGGGCTAGCGGGACGGTTCCCCTTTTGGGAGACCCAGTACTTC CASSGLAGRFPFWETQYF
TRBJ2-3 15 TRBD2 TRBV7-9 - TGTGCCAGCAGCTACGGGGGGGGTAGCACAGATACGCAGTATTTT CASSYGGGSTDTQYF
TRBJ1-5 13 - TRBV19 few TGTGCCAGTAGTTACCGACAGAATCAGCCCCAGCATTTT CASSYRQNQPQHF
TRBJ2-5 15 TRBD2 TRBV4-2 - TGTGCCAGCAGCCACGGGACTAGCGGTCAAGAGACCCAGTACTTC CASSHGTSGQETQYF
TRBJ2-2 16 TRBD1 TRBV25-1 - TGTGCCAGCAGTGAATCATGGACAGGGCCCACCGGGGAGCTGTTTTTT CASSESWTGPTGELFF
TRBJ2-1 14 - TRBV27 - TGTGCCAGCAGTTTACTCCAGGGCCTTAATGAGCAGTTCTTC CASSLLQGLNEQFF
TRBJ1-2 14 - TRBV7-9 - TGTGCCAGCAGCTTAGATCGGGGGACCTATGGCTACACCTTC CASSLDRGTYGYTF
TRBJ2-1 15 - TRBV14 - TGTGCCAGCAGCCTGACAGCAATCTCCTACAATGAGCAGTTCTTC CASSLTAISYNEQFF